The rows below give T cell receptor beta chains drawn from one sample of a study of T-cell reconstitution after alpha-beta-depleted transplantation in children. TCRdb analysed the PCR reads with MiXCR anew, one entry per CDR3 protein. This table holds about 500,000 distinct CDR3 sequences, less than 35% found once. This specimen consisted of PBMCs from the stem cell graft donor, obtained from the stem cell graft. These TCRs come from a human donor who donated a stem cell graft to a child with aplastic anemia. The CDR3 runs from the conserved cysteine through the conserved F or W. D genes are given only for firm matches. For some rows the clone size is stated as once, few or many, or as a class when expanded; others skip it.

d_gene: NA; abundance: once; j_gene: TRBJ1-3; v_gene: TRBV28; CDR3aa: CASSLPGTERNTIYF; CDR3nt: TGTGCCAGCAGCCTACCTGGGACGGAGAGAAACACCATATATTTT
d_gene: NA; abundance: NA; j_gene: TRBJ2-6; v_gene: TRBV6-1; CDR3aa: CASTGSHFSGANVLTF; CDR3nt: TGTGCCAGCACTGGGTCCCATTTCTCTGGGGCCAACGTCCTGACTTTC
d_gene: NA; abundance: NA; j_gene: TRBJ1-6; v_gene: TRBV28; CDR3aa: CASSLRRRQLNSPLHF; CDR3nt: TGTGCCAGCAGTTTGAGGAGGAGACAGCTAAATTCACCCCTCCACTTT
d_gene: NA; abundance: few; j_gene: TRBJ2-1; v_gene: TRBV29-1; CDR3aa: CSPKSGRPSYNEQFF; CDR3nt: TGCAGCCCCAAATCTGGGAGACCGAGCTACAATGAGCAGTTCTTC
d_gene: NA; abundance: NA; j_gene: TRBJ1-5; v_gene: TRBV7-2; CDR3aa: CASTHGGGQPQHF; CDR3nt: TGTGCCAGCACCCACGGGGGGGGACAGCCCCAGCATTTT
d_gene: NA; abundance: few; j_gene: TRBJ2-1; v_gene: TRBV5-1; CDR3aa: CASSLDGAEGYNEQFF; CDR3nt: TGCGCCAGCAGCTTGGATGGAGCGGAGGGATACAATGAGCAGTTCTTC
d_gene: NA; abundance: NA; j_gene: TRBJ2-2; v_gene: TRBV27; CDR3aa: CASSPGVVTGELFF; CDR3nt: TGTGCCAGCAGTCCCGGGGTCGTCACCGGGGAGCTGTTTTTT
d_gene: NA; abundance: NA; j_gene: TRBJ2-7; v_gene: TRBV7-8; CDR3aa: CASSTYSPTYEQYF; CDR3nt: TGTGCCAGCAGCACATACAGCCCCACCTACGAGCAGTACTTC
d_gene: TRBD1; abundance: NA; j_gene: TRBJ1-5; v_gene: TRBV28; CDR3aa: CASSSTGGSEPQHF; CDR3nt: TGTGCCAGCAGCTCCACAGGGGGCTCTGAGCCCCAGCATTTT
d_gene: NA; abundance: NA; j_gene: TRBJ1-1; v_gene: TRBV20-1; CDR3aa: CSARVQGNTEAFF; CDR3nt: TGCAGTGCTAGGGTTCAGGGGAACACTGAAGCTTTCTTT
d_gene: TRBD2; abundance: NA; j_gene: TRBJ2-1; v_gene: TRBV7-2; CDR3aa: CASSFDGRAVNEQFF; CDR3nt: TGTGCCAGCAGCTTTGACGGGAGGGCCGTTAATGAGCAGTTCTTC
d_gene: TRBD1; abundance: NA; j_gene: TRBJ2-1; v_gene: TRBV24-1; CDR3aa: CATSDLDRARFF; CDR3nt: TGTGCCACCAGTGATCTGGACAGGGCTCGGTTCTTC
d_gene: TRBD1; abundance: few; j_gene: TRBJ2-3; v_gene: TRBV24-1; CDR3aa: CATGGPAPSGQVRFDTQYF; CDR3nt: TGTGCCACCGGTGGCCCTGCCCCCTCTGGACAGGTCCGATTTGATACGCAGTATTTT
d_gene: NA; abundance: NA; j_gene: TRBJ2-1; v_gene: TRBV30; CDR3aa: CAWGRVNEQFF; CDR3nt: TGTGCCTGGGGGCGGGTCAATGAGCAGTTCTTC
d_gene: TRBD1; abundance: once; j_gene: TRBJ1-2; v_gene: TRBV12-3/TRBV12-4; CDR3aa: CASTLRTGGSDGYTF; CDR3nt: TGTGCCAGCACCCTTCGGACAGGGGGCTCAGATGGCTACACCTTC
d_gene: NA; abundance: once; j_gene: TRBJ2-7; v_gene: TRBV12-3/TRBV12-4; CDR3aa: CASSSPSDFLSYEQYF; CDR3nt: TGTGCCAGCAGTTCCCCTTCGGACTTTTTATCCTACGAGCAGTACTTC